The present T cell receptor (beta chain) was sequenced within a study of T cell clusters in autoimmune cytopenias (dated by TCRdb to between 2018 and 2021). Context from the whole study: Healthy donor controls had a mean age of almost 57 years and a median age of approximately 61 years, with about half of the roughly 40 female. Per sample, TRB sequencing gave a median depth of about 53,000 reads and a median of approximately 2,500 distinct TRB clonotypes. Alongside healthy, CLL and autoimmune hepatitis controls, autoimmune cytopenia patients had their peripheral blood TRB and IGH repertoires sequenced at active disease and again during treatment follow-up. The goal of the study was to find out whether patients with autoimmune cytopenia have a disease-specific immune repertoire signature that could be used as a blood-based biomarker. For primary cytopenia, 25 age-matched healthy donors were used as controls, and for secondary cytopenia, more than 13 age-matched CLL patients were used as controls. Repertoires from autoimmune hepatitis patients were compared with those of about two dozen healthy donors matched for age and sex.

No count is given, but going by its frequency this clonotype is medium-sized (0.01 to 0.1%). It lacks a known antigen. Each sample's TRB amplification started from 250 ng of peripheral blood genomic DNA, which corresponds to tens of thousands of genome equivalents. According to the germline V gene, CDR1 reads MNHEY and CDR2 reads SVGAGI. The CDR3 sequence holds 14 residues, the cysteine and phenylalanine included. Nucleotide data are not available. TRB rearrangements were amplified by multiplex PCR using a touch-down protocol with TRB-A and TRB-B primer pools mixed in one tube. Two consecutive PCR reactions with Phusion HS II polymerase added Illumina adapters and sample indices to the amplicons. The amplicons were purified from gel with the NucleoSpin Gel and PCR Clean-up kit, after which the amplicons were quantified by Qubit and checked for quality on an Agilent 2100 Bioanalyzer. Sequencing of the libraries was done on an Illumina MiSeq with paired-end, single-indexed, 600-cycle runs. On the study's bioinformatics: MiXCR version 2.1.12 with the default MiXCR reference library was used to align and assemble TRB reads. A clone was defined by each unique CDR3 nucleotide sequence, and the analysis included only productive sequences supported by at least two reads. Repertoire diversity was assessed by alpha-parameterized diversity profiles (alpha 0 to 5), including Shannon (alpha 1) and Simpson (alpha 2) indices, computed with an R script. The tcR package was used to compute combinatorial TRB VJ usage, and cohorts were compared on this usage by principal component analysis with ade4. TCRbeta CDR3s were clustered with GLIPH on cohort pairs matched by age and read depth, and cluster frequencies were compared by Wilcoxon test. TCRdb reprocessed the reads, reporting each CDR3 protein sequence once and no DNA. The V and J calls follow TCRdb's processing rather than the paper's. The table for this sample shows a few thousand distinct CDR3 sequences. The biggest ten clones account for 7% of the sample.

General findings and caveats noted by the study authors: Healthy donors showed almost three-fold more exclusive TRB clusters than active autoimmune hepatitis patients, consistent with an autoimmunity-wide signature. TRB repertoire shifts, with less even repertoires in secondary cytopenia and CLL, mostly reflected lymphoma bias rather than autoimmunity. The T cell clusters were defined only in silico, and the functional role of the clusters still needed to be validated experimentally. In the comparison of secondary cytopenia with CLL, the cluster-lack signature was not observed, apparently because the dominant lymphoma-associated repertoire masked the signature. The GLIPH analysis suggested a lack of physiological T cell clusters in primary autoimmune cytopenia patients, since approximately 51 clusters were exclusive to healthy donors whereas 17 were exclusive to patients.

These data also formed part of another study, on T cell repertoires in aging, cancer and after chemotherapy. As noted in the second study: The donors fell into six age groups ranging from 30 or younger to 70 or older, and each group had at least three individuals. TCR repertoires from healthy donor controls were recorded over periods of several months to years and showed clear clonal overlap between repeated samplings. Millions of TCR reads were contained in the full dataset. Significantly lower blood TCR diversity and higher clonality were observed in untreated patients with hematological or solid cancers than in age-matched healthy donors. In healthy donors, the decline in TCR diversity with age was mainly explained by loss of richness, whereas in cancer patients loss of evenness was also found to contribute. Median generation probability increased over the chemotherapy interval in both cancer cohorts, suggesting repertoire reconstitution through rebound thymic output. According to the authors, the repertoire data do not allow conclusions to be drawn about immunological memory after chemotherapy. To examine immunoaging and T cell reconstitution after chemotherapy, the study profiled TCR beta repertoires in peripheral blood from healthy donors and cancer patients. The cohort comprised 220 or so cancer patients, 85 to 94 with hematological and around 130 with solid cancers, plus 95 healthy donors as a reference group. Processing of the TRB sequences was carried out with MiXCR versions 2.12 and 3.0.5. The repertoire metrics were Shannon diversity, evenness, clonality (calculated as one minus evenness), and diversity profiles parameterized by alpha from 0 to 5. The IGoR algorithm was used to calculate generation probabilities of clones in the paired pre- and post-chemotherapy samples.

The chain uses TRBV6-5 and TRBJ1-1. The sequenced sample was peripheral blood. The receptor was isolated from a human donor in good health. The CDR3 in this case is CASSLDTVNTEAFF.